Detailed here is one T cell receptor (beta chain). The data belong to a study of blood T cell repertoires in COVID-19. Produced via immunoSEQ multiplex PCR; TCRdb's table is partial and in-frame only. The data contain approximately 130,000 clones, about 80% of them singletons. This CDR3 has 14 amino acids. The germline V gene encodes CDR1 LNHDA and CDR2 SQIVND (reference sequence). Deletions cut 7 bases from V and 7 bases from J, with 19 bases between. The TCR sequence derives from a human donor in a cohort sampled during active COVID-19. This chain joins TRBV19 and TRBJ1-1, with D unresolved. The sample taken for sequencing was peripheral blood. The CDR3 sequence is CASTRRRGGDEAFF. The DNA for the CDR3 is TGTGCCAGTACCCGTAGGCGGGGAGGTGATGAAGCTTTCTTT. Using reference TRBV19 and TRBJ1-1 for the parts outside the CDR3, the full variable domain is DGGITQSPKYLFRKEGQNVTLSCEQNLNHDAMYWYRQDPGQGLRLIYYSQIVNDFQKGDIAEGYSVSREKKESFPLTVTSAQKNPTAFYLCASTRRRGGDEAFFGQGTRLTVV.